This is a list of T cell receptor beta chains from one sample in a study of blood T cells in healthy people across ages. Each CDR3 protein is one row after TCRdb ran MiXCR on the 5' RACE reads. The sample carries about 830,000 distinct CDR3 sequences, around 68% recorded once. The sequencing input was blood. All receptors derive from a man aged 25-40 years in good health. Each CDR3 is given with its conserved first and last residue. The D gene is left open where the match is weak. A row's size may be missing; if present it is once, few, many or a size class.

v_call	clone_size	d_call	j_call	cdr3_length	cdr3_aa	cdr3_nt
TRBV6-1	.	.	TRBJ2-3	15	CASSVYLQDPDTQYF	TGTGCCAGCAGTGTGTATCTACAGGATCCAGATACGCAGTATTTT
TRBV7-9	once	TRBD2	TRBJ2-1	16	CASSSTGTSGYNEQFF	TGTGCCAGCAGCTCAACCGGAACTAGCGGGTACAATGAGCAGTTCTTC
TRBV20-1	.	.	TRBJ2-5	15	CSALTGGLSHNEQYF	TGCAGTGCCCTAACCGGGGGGCTCTCACACAATGAGCAGTACTTC
TRBV5-6	once	TRBD1	TRBJ1-2	15	CASRYRDRGLGGYTF	TGTGCCAGCAGATATCGGGACAGGGGGCTGGGTGGCTACACCTTC
TRBV28	few	.	TRBJ2-7	15	CASSLTAQAFYEQYF	TGTGCCAGCAGTTTGACCGCACAGGCGTTCTACGAGCAGTACTTC
TRBV12-3/TRBV12-4	.	.	TRBJ2-5	13	CASSPETRETQYF	TGTGCCAGCAGCCCCGAGACGAGGGAGACCCAGTACTTC
TRBV4-3	.	TRBD1	TRBJ1-2	15	CASSQEGDRVHGYTF	TGCGCCAGCAGCCAAGAGGGGGACAGGGTCCATGGCTACACCTTC
TRBV20-1	.	.	TRBJ2-1	20	CSARVKKVVNPSSSYNEQFF	TGCAGTGCTAGAGTAAAAAAGGTCGTCAATCCCTCGAGCTCCTACAATGAGCAGTTCTTC
TRBV2	.	.	TRBJ2-7	12	CASKLSLYEQYF	TGTGCCAGCAAATTGAGCCTCTACGAGCAGTACTTC
TRBV29-1	few	TRBD2	TRBJ2-1	16	CSVEDPEAGGYNEQFF	TGCAGCGTTGAAGATCCCGAGGCGGGGGGGTACAATGAGCAGTTCTTC
TRBV9	.	.	TRBJ2-3	13	CASSAEHSDTQYF	TGTGCCAGCAGCGCCGAGCATTCAGATACGCAGTATTTT
TRBV6-5	few	TRBD1	TRBJ1-2	12	CASTQQGYGYTF	TGTGCCAGCACCCAACAGGGGTATGGCTACACCTTC
TRBV15	few	TRBD1	TRBJ2-7	14	CATSREDRIYEQYF	TGTGCCACCAGCAGAGAGGACAGGATCTACGAGCAGTACTTC
TRBV11-1	.	TRBD1	TRBJ2-6	19	CASSLAEDRASSGANVLTF	TGTGCCAGCAGCTTAGCAGAGGACAGGGCTTCCTCTGGGGCCAACGTCCTGACTTTC
TRBV2	.	TRBD1	TRBJ1-1	14	CASSVDRELSEAFF	TGTGCCAGCAGTGTGGACAGGGAACTAAGCGAAGCTTTCTTT
TRBV9	.	.	TRBJ2-7	14	CASSVVASTYEQYF	TGTGCCAGCAGCGTAGTGGCATCGACCTACGAGCAGTACTTC
TRBV10-3	.	TRBD2	TRBJ2-3	13	CAIREGNTDTQYF	TGTGCCATACGGGAGGGAAACACAGATACGCAGTATTTT
TRBV29-1	few	TRBD1	TRBJ2-5	14	CSVGRTGGGETQYF	TGCAGCGTTGGCAGGACAGGGGGCGGGGAGACCCAGTACTTC
TRBV29-1	.	TRBD1	TRBJ1-2	15	CSSSESGQRNYGYTF	TGCAGCTCTTCCGAGTCGGGACAGAGAAACTATGGCTACACCTTC
TRBV7-9	.	.	TRBJ2-5	15	CASSRPRGATKTQYF	TGTGCCAGCAGCCGTCCCCGGGGGGCAACGAAGACCCAGTACTTC
TRBV20-1	.	TRBD2	TRBJ2-7	13	CKGGLADSYEQYF	TGCAAAGGGGGACTAGCGGACTCCTACGAGCAGTACTTC
TRBV11-3	once	.	TRBJ2-7	13	CASSPGDYYEQYF	TGTGCCAGCAGCCCCGGTGACTACTACGAGCAGTACTTC
TRBV4-3	.	.	TRBJ2-1	17	CASSPERWDISYNEQFF	TGCGCCAGCAGCCCAGAACGCTGGGACATCTCCTACAATGAGCAGTTCTTC
TRBV20-1	.	TRBD1	TRBJ1-2	14	CRADRTGANYGYTF	TGCAGAGCCGACCGGACAGGGGCTAACTATGGCTACACCTTC
TRBV10-3	.	TRBD2	TRBJ2-6	14	CAISETRGENVLTF	TGTGCCATCAGTGAAACCCGGGGGGAGAACGTCCTGACTTTC
TRBV29-1	few	TRBD2	TRBJ2-7	12	CSVGTRNYEQYF	TGCAGCGTCGGGACTAGGAACTACGAGCAGTACTTC
TRBV5-6	.	.	TRBJ2-5	13	CASSLVGRGTQYF	TGTGCCAGCAGCTTGGTTGGGCGGGGGACCCAGTACTTC
TRBV9	.	.	TRBJ1-2	12	CASSVGTAGYTF	TGTGCCAGCAGCGTAGGGACGGCTGGCTACACCTTC
TRBV15	once	.	TRBJ2-7	15	CATSRDPQRAYEQYF	TGTGCCACCAGCAGAGATCCACAGAGAGCCTACGAGCAGTACTTC
TRBV7-3	.	.	TRBJ2-3	13	CASRPSWADTQYF	TGTGCCAGCAGGCCTAGCTGGGCAGATACGCAGTATTTT
TRBV6-2/TRBV6-3	few	.	TRBJ2-1	11	CASSYGVLLYF	TGTGCCAGCAGTTACGGTGTGCTTTTGTACTTC
TRBV2	.	TRBD1	TRBJ1-6	15	CASLPGQGANSPLHF	TGTGCCAGCTTACCCGGACAGGGGGCAAATTCACCCCTCCACTTT
TRBV12-3/TRBV12-4	.	.	TRBJ2-6	13	CASSISGANVLTF	TGTGCCAGCAGTATCTCTGGGGCCAACGTCCTGACTTTC
TRBV5-5	once	TRBD1	TRBJ2-7	17	CASSLGPGQGERNEQYF	TGTGCCAGCAGCTTGGGACCCGGACAGGGGGAAAGGAATGAGCAGTACTTC
TRBV7-9	.	TRBD1	TRBJ2-7	14	CASSRGTGWDEQYF	TGTGCCAGCAGCCGCGGGACAGGATGGGACGAGCAGTACTTC
TRBV7-2	.	.	TRBJ2-7	13	CASKVNRVYEQYF	TGTGCCAGCAAGGTGAACCGGGTTTACGAGCAGTACTTC
TRBV7-3	.	.	TRBJ2-1	17	CASSLFPSARRDNEQFF	TGTGCCAGCAGCTTATTTCCTAGCGCCCGTAGGGACAATGAGCAGTTCTTC
TRBV7-8	.	TRBD2	TRBJ2-3	19	CASSLALPGASGDTDTQYF	TGTGCCAGCAGCTTAGCGCTCCCTGGGGCTAGCGGGGACACAGATACGCAGTATTTT
TRBV28	.	TRBD2	TRBJ2-3	14	CASSLGTSVDTQYF	TGTGCCAGCTCACTGGGGACTAGCGTCGATACGCAGTATTTT
TRBV7-3	few	TRBD2	TRBJ2-3	16	CASSTRTSGGMDTQYF	TGTGCCAGCAGCACCCGGACTAGCGGGGGTATGGATACGCAGTATTTT
TRBV4-2	few	.	TRBJ2-3	13	CASSQPPTDTQYF	TGTGCCAGCAGCCAACCCCCAACAGATACGCAGTATTTT
TRBV6-6	.	.	TRBJ2-7	17	CASSYPAGTADSYEQYF	TGTGCCAGCAGTTACCCGGCGGGGACAGCTGATTCCTACGAGCAGTACTTC
TRBV9	.	.	TRBJ2-5	15	CASSGGRGRQETQYF	TGTGCCAGCAGCGGGGGACGGGGTAGGCAAGAGACCCAGTACTTC
TRBV7-9	few	.	TRBJ2-5	14	CASSSGVGQETQYF	TGTGCCAGCAGCTCAGGGGTTGGACAAGAGACCCAGTACTTC
TRBV20-1	few	.	TRBJ2-1	14	CSARRGGPDNEQFF	TGCAGTGCTAGAAGGGGGGGGCCCGACAATGAGCAGTTCTTC
TRBV6-6	few	.	TRBJ1-2	14	CATISQDGPYGYTF	TGTGCCACCATCTCCCAGGACGGGCCCTATGGCTACACCTTC
TRBV15	.	TRBD1	TRBJ1-2	14	CATSSPQGDYGYTF	TGTGCCACCAGCTCCCCGCAGGGGGATTATGGCTACACCTTC
TRBV5-1	.	TRBD2	TRBJ2-3	16	CASSLDGGVPTDTQYF	TGCGCCAGCAGCTTGGACGGGGGGGTACCCACAGATACGCAGTATTTT
TRBV6-2/TRBV6-3	.	TRBD2	TRBJ2-3	16	CASSPGLAGVLGVQYF	TGTGCCAGCAGTCCCGGACTAGCGGGGGTGTTGGGGGTGCAGTATTTT
TRBV7-8	.	TRBD1	TRBJ1-2	17	CASSHLKMGQGNYGHTF	TGTGCCAGCAGCCACTTGAAAATGGGACAGGGGAACTATGGCCACACCTTC
TRBV7-2	once	.	TRBJ2-7	14	CASSLDEGTYEQYF	TGTGCCAGCAGCTTAGATGAGGGAACCTACGAGCAGTACTTC